This T cell receptor (beta chain) was obtained from a study of response to subunit inactivated influenza vaccine. General observations from the study: The study's authors posited that every seasonal influenza vaccination enlists few new T cells.

MiXCR, run by TCRdb on the RT-PCR reads, gives a single entry per CDR3 protein. The sample has 650,000 to 800,000 distinct CDR3 sequences; approximately 15% are singletons. This clonotype was picked up a small number of times. Antigen unknown. The CDR3 runs to 15 residues. CDR1 SGHRS and CDR2 YFSETQ come from the germline V gene. V shed 3 bases and J shed 5 bases, with 14 bases lying between them. The material sequenced was PBMCs from blood, taken approximately 15 days before vaccination. The clonotype comes from a man aged 50 to 60 who received an inactivated influenza vaccine. The chain uses TRBV5-1 and TRBJ2-2, with D hard to call. Written as DNA, the CDR3 is TGCGCCAGCAGCTCCAGACTCGAAATTACCGGGGAGCTGTTTTTT. It encodes CASSSRLEITGELFF.